This is a list of T cell receptor beta chains from one sample in a study of Tregs in tolerant kidney transplant recipients. Method: immunoSEQ multiplex PCR; TCRdb's copy keeps in-frame clones and lacks some. The repertoire holds tens of thousands of clones, 91% seen once, with 0.55% to 0.85% in the top ten. Sequencing input: Tregs from blood. These receptors all come from a human donor in good health. CDR3s include the opening cysteine and the closing phenylalanine or tryptophan. The order of the fields is CDR3 protein, CDR3 DNA, D gene, V gene, J gene. D genes are given only for firm matches.

cdr3_aa: CASSQERGANYGYTF; cdr3_nt: TGTGCCAGCAGCCAAGAACGGGGGGCTAACTATGGCTACACCTTC; d_call: NA; v_call: TRBV14; j_call: TRBJ1-2
cdr3_aa: CASRAETSGGIPGYF; cdr3_nt: TGTGCCAGCAGGGCCGAGACTAGCGGGGGCATCCCCGGGTACTTC; d_call: TRBD2; v_call: TRBV2; j_call: TRBJ2-7
cdr3_aa: CASSLYNEQFF; cdr3_nt: TGTGCCAGCAGTCTATACAATGAGCAGTTCTTC; d_call: NA; v_call: TRBV6-1; j_call: TRBJ2-1
cdr3_aa: CASSFTESYNSPLHF; cdr3_nt: TGCGCCAGCAGCTTTACGGAGTCCTATAATTCACCCCTCCACTTT; d_call: NA; v_call: TRBV5-1; j_call: TRBJ1-6
cdr3_aa: CAISEKGNQPQHF; cdr3_nt: TGTGCCATCAGTGAGAAAGGGAATCAGCCCCAGCATTTT; d_call: NA; v_call: TRBV10-3; j_call: TRBJ1-5
cdr3_aa: CASSPIPGPGANVLTF; cdr3_nt: TGTGCCAGCAGCCCGATACCGGGCCCTGGGGCCAACGTCCTGACTTTC; d_call: NA; v_call: TRBV9; j_call: TRBJ2-6
cdr3_aa: CAISYALLNTEAFF; cdr3_nt: TGTGCCATCAGTTATGCCTTGTTGAACACTGAAGCTTTCTTT; d_call: NA; v_call: TRBV10-3; j_call: TRBJ1-1
cdr3_aa: CAWSAQGNSFYNSPLHF; cdr3_nt: TGTGCCTGGAGTGCACAGGGAAACTCCTTCTATAATTCACCCCTCCACTTT; d_call: NA; v_call: TRBV30; j_call: TRBJ1-6
cdr3_aa: CASSPGSSYNEQFF; cdr3_nt: TGTGCCAGCTCACCCGGGAGCTCCTACAATGAGCAGTTCTTC; d_call: NA; v_call: TRBV18; j_call: TRBJ2-1
cdr3_aa: CASSDPGQGDYGYTF; cdr3_nt: TGTGCCAGCAGTGACCCGGGACAGGGAGACTATGGCTACACCTTC; d_call: TRBD1; v_call: TRBV7-6; j_call: TRBJ1-2
cdr3_aa: CASSLRVPGNTIYF; cdr3_nt: TGTGCCAGCAGCTTACGAGTACCTGGAAACACCATATATTTT; d_call: NA; v_call: TRBV7-9; j_call: TRBJ1-3
cdr3_aa: CASSFQRETQYF; cdr3_nt: TGCGCCAGCAGCTTTCAGAGAGAGACCCAGTACTTC; d_call: NA; v_call: TRBV5-1; j_call: TRBJ2-5
cdr3_aa: CASSFSGILYEQYF; cdr3_nt: TGTGCCAGCAGTTTTAGCGGGATCCTCTACGAGCAGTACTTC; d_call: TRBD2; v_call: TRBV2; j_call: TRBJ2-7
cdr3_aa: CASGRDRGGYGYTF; cdr3_nt: TGTGCCAGCGGAAGGGACAGGGGAGGCTATGGCTACACCTTC; d_call: TRBD1; v_call: TRBV6-1; j_call: TRBJ1-2
cdr3_aa: CASSYTLGQGTNGYTF; cdr3_nt: TGCGCCAGCAGCTATACCCTAGGACAGGGGACAAATGGCTACACCTTC; d_call: TRBD1; v_call: TRBV5-1; j_call: TRBJ1-2
cdr3_aa: CASGLEDYTEAFF; cdr3_nt: TGTGCTAGTGGTTTGGAAGATTACACTGAAGCTTTCTTT; d_call: NA; v_call: TRBV12-5; j_call: TRBJ1-1
cdr3_aa: CASSLKLGRASYNSPLHF; cdr3_nt: TGTGCCAGCAGCTTGAAGCTAGGCCGGGCGTCCTATAATTCACCCCTCCACTTT; d_call: NA; v_call: TRBV5-4; j_call: TRBJ1-6
cdr3_aa: CASSSGGSYNEQFF; cdr3_nt: TGCGCCAGCAGCTCCGGAGGTTCCTACAATGAGCAGTTCTTC; d_call: NA; v_call: TRBV5-1; j_call: TRBJ2-1
cdr3_aa: CASSLEGTSGYEQYF; cdr3_nt: TGCGCCAGCAGCTTGGAAGGGACTAGCGGTTACGAGCAGTACTTC; d_call: TRBD2; v_call: TRBV5-1; j_call: TRBJ2-7
cdr3_aa: CASSKGQLDIQYF; cdr3_nt: TGTGCCAGCAGCAAGGGGCAATTGGACATTCAGTACTTC; d_call: NA; v_call: TRBV6-1; j_call: TRBJ2-4
cdr3_aa: CSVGPSYEQYF; cdr3_nt: TGCAGCGTTGGACCCAGCTACGAGCAGTACTTC; d_call: NA; v_call: TRBV29-1; j_call: TRBJ2-7